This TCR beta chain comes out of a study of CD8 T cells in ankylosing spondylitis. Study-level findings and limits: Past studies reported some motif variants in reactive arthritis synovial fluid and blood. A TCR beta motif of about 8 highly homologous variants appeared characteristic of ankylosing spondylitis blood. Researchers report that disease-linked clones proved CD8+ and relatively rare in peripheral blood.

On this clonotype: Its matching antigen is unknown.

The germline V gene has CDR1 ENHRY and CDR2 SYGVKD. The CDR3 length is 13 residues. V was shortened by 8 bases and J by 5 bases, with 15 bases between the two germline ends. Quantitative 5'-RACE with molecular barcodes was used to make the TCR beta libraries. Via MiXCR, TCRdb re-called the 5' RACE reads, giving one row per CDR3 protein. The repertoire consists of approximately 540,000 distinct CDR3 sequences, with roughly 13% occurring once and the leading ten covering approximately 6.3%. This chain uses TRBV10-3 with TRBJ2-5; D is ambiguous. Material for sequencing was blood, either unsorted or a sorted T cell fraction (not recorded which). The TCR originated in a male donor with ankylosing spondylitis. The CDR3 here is CAIGASWRETQYF. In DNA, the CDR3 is TGTGCCATCGGCGCGAGTTGGCGGGAGACCCAGTACTTC.